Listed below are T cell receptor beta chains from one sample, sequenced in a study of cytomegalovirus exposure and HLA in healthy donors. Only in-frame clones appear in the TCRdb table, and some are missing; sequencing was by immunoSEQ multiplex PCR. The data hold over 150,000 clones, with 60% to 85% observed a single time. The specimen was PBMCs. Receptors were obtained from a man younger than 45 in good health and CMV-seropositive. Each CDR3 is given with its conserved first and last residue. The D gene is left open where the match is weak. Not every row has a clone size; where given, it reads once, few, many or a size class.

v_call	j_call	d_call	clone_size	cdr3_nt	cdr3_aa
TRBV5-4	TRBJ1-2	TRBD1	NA	TGTGCCAGCAGCTTAGGGGGCTCGTTTGGCTACACCTTC	CASSLGGSFGYTF
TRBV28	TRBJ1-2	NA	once	TGTGCCAGCAGTCCCATTGACTATGGCTACACCTTC	CASSPIDYGYTF
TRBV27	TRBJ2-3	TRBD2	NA	TGTGCCAGCAGTCCTGAGGTAGCGGGGAGAGATACGCAGTATTTT	CASSPEVAGRDTQYF
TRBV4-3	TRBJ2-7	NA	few	TGCGCCAGCAGCCAAGCAATAGGGGAATACGAGCAGTACTTC	CASSQAIGEYEQYF
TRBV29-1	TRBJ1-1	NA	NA	TGCAGCGTTACTGGACAGATGAACACTGAAGCTTTCTTT	CSVTGQMNTEAFF
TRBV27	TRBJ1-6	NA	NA	TGTGCCAGCAGTTTGGGGGCGCATTCACCCCTCCACTTT	CASSLGAHSPLHF
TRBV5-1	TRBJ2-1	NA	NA	TGCGCCAGCAGCTTGTTGGGGGCTGGCGAGCAGTTCTTC	CASSLLGAGEQFF
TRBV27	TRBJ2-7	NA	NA	TGTGCCAGCAGTTTATTACCCCGTTCGGGCGAGCAGTACTTC	CASSLLPRSGEQYF
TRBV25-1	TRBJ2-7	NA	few	TGTGCCAGCAGTGAAGCGCACGCGACCTACGAGCAGTACTTC	CASSEAHATYEQYF
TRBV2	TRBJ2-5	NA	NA	TGTGCCAGCATTTCAACGGGGGAGTACCAAGAGACCCAGTACTTC	CASISTGEYQETQYF
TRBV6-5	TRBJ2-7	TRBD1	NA	TGTGCCAGCAGTTACTCCGGGACAGGGTACTCCTACGAGCAGTACTTC	CASSYSGTGYSYEQYF
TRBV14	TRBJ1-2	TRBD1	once	TGTGCCAGCAGCCAGGGACAGGTCAACTATGGCTACACCTTC	CASSQGQVNYGYTF
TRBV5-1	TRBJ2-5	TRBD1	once	TGCGCCAAGAGCAAACAGGGGGCCGGAGAGACCCAGTACTTC	CAKSKQGAGETQYF
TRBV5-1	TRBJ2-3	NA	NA	TGCGCCAGCAGCTTTGGGGGAGGCCAGGGTTCAGATACGCAGTATTTT	CASSFGGGQGSDTQYF